This T cell receptor (beta chain) was profiled in a study of memory CD4+ T cells and cytomegalovirus serostatus. The assay was immunoSEQ multiplex PCR, and TCRdb's table has in-frame clones only and misses some. The data contain about 50,000 clones, over 65% of them singletons. The sort gate was single viable CD3+CD4+CD8-CD45RO+ cells for memory CD4+ T cells. The ends were cut back, 2 bases at V and 0 bases at J, with 7 bases in the middle. The CDR3 is 13 amino acids. CDR1 is GTSNPN and CDR2 is SVGIG in the germline V gene (reference sequence). This clone was seen once. The sample consisted of memory CD4+ T cells from blood. The clonotype originates from an adult in good health and CMV-seronegative. The chain employs TRBV30 and TRBJ1-1; D is undetermined. The CDR3 DNA follows: TGTGCCTGGAGTCTCGGGGTGAACACTGAAGCTTTCTTT. Translating it yields CAWSLGVNTEAFF.